The clone carrying this T cell receptor (beta chain) was observed many times. Exclusion of patients followed from uncontrolled infection, other autoimmune disease, pregnancy or lactation. The CDR3 totals 12 residues. Trimming stripped 6 bases from V and 0 bases from J, with 5 bases between. The data stem from a study of T cells in Graves' hyperthyroidism and ophthalmopathy. Authors of the study amplified TCR beta CDR3 regions from RNA transcripts. A set of HTBI primers served as the primers for a first-round RT-PCR of the TCR CDR3. TCRdb passed the multiplex PCR reads through MiXCR, listing each CDR3 protein once. This sample yields 620,000 or so distinct CDR3 sequences, of which roughly 15% are seen a single time; about 12% belongs to the top ten.

This receptor was taken from a woman between 50 and 59 years old with Graves' ophthalmopathy. The genes are TRBV12-3 or TRBV12-4 and TRBJ1-1; D not certain. Specimen: blood. In DNA, the CDR3 is TGTGCCAGCAGAGTCATGAACACTGAAGCTTTCTTT. It is translated as CASRVMNTEAFF.